A selection of T cell receptor beta chains follows, all from one sample in a study of cytomegalovirus exposure and HLA in healthy donors. Clones were read by immunoSEQ multiplex PCR, and TCRdb kept only the in-frame ones, dropping some. The sample lists 95,000 to 150,000 clones, roughly 80% seen once, with 3% to 4% in the top ten. The sequenced sample consisted of PBMCs. The receptor set was obtained from a woman aged 30 to 39 in good health and CMV-seropositive. The CDR3 runs from the conserved cysteine through the conserved F or W. D genes are given only for firm matches.

TRBV4-2	.	TRBJ2-1	CASSLRDSSSYNEQFF
TRBV11-2	TRBD2	TRBJ2-7	CASSRGTSGDLKYEQYF
TRBV4-2	.	TRBJ1-1	CASSQGKNGDTEAFF
TRBV28	.	TRBJ1-2	CASSQDTTYGYTF
TRBV4-3	.	TRBJ1-5	CASSLGVNQPQHF
TRBV19	.	TRBJ2-7	CASSQTLTSYEQYF
TRBV4-3	.	TRBJ1-4	CASSQYSATNEKLFF
TRBV5-4	.	TRBJ1-4	CASSHRQSTNEKLFF
TRBV9	.	TRBJ2-7	CASSVGWGTYYEQYF
TRBV5-6	TRBD1	TRBJ1-4	CASSIQGRTNEKLFF
TRBV27	TRBD1	TRBJ1-2	CASSHRQGYTNYGYTF
TRBV27	TRBD1	TRBJ1-5	CASAGQGAILGNQPQHF
TRBV7-9	TRBD2	TRBJ2-5	CASSLWAGGQQETQYF
TRBV6-1	.	TRBJ1-6	CASSAGSSPLHF
TRBV27	TRBD2	TRBJ2-3	CASSLLTSGGATDTQYF
TRBV5-1	.	TRBJ1-4	CASAPEAQTNEKLFF
TRBV30	.	.	CAWSVLRLDWHYEQYF
TRBV28	TRBD1	TRBJ1-6	CASSLRTGRGNSPLHF
TRBV20-1	.	TRBJ2-3	CSARPRDTQYF
TRBV7-3	TRBD2	TRBJ2-1	CASSLRGGVWGSYNEQFF
TRBV18	TRBD2	TRBJ2-1	CASSPGLAGGHEQFF
TRBV5-6	TRBD1	TRBJ2-1	CASSLGQGPYNEQFF
TRBV10-2	TRBD1	TRBJ2-5	CASSDSGGQETQYF
TRBV6-1	.	TRBJ1-5	CASREGWQPQHF
TRBV18	.	TRBJ2-7	CASSPSGYNYEQYF
TRBV7-3	.	TRBJ2-1	CASSLNGGPWNGDEQFF
TRBV6-1	TRBD2	TRBJ2-3	CASSEGHAGGETDTQYF
TRBV7-9	TRBD1	TRBJ1-2	CASSHRQGEGYTF
TRBV30	.	TRBJ2-1	CAWSLLVAYNEQFF
TRBV5-6	.	TRBJ2-2	CASSLLRGGTGELFF
TRBV12-5	.	TRBJ1-4	CASGSPPHYTASEGKLFF
TRBV5-5	TRBD1	TRBJ1-3	CASSPGQESPFISGNTIYF
TRBV6-5	.	TRBJ2-5	CASRMRGETQYF
TRBV4-3	.	TRBJ2-2	CASSQVRGTGELFF
TRBV9	.	TRBJ2-5	CASSVGGSAKETQYF
TRBV7-8	.	TRBJ1-2	CASSAGHPRTVYYGYTF
TRBV2	TRBD2	TRBJ2-2	CASSVASGGLTTGELFF
TRBV7-3	TRBD1	TRBJ1-2	CASSQGQGAHYTF
TRBV7-6	TRBD1	TRBJ1-3	CASSPGQDSGNTIYF
TRBV7-2	.	TRBJ1-2	CASSLAVLSGYTF
TRBV6-6	TRBD2	TRBJ2-4	CASSPGGVVAKNIQYF
TRBV4-1	.	TRBJ1-2	CASSQNALGSWYGYTF
TRBV7-3	TRBD1	TRBJ1-1	CASRRDSATEAFF
TRBV4-3	.	TRBJ1-2	CASSDGGGDNYGYTF
TRBV5-6	.	TRBJ1-1	CASSSRGRGNTEAFF
TRBV7-9	.	TRBJ1-3	CASSPGAGSTIYF
TRBV30	TRBD1	TRBJ1-2	CAWSEGDRGIDGYTF
TRBV2	.	TRBJ1-5	CASSEFRSNQPQHF